This TCR beta chain was identified during a study of T-cell reconstitution after alpha-beta-depleted transplantation in children. Broader study findings: The authors attributed T-cell counts and diversity one year after transplant mostly to newly produced T cells. About two months after transplant, alpha-beta T cells reportedly came from several hundred expanded graft clones. Elevated TCRbeta diversity at day 60 was traced, in some patients, to surviving recipient T cells and thymic progenitors.

Preparation of the TCRbeta library involved a method that used unique molecular identifiers. MiXCR, run by TCRdb on the PCR reads, gives a single entry per CDR3 protein. There are around 600,000 distinct CDR3 sequences in the sample; around 23% occur only once, and around 14% lies in the top ten. Trimming left V 0 bases short and J 3 bases short, with 24 bases between. This CDR3 spans 19 amino acids. In germline, CDR1 is LGHNA, CDR2 YSLEER. Notes on this clonotype: What it binds is not known.

The rearrangement links TRBV4-3 to TRBJ2-7; D is possibly TRBD1 or TRBD2 (5 bases each). This material consisted of PBMCs, mostly from graft donor cells, taken 360 days after TCRalphabeta/CD19-depleted stem cell transplant. The receptor's source is a boy less than two years old who had a stem cell transplant for acute myeloid leukemia, so the T cells may come from the graft donor. This CDR3 is CASSQDRLGVWGGFYEQYF. DNA for the CDR3: TGCGCCAGCAGCCAAGATCGGTTGGGAGTCTGGGGCGGGTTCTACGAGCAGTACTTC.